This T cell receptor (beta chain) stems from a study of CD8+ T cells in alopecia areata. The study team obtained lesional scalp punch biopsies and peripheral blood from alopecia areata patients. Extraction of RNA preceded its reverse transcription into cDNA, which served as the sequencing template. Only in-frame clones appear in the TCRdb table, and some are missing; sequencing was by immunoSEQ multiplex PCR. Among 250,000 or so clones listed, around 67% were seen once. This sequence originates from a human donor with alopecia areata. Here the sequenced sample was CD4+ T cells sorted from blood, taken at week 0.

DNA of the CDR3: TGCAGCGGACAGGCCTTGAACACTGAAGCTTTCTTT. It specifies CSGQALNTEAFF. The gene calls are TRBV29-1 and TRBJ1-1, with a weak D call TRBD1 (6 bases). Germline V CDR1 and CDR2: SQVTM, ANQGSEA. This CDR3 has 12 amino acids. V lost 7 bases, J lost 0 bases, and 9 bases lay in between.